This T cell receptor beta chain was captured by sequencing in a study of cytomegalovirus exposure and HLA in healthy donors. The approximately 120-subject validation cohort, separate from the approximately 670-subject first cohort, included the donors. Profiling relied on immunoSEQ multiplex PCR, and the TCRdb table lists in-frame clones only, not all of them. Seen here are around 220,000 clones, 80% to 85% observed once, and the top ten hold over 12%. CDR3 size: 17 residues. Trimming removed 5 bases from V and 3 bases from J, with 20 bases in between. CDR1 is LNHDA, CDR2 SQIVND, per germline (reference sequence).

Sequenced input: PBMCs. The gene calls are TRBV19 and TRBJ2-1; D is possibly TRBD2 (7 bases). The TCR was taken from a woman younger than 45 in good health and CMV-seropositive. CDR3 coding DNA: TGTGCCAGTAGTGACAAGTCGGGGAGGGGGAACTACAATGAGCAGTTCTTC. It specifies CASSDKSGRGNYNEQFF.